One sample yielded the 14 T cell receptor beta chains listed below, sequenced in a study of identical twins. A single record per CDR3 protein comes from TCRdb applying MiXCR to the 5' RACE reads. The sample records a few hundred thousand distinct CDR3 sequences, approximately 8.7% being singletons. Material for sequencing was naive T cells sorted from blood. All receptors come from a woman between 45 and 60 years old in good health.

This clonotype occurred many times. The chain recombines TRBV5-1 with TRBJ1-1; the D gene is possibly TRBD1 (5 bases). This CDR3 is 17 amino acids long. V shed 0 bases and J shed 0 bases, with 15 bases lying between them. Germline CDR1 SGHRS, CDR2 YFSETQ. CDR3 nucleotide sequence: TGCGCCAGCAGCTTGGCCCATAGGGGCGGCTTGAACACTGAAGCTTTCTTT. Its translation: CASSLAHRGGLNTEAFF.

This clonotype has just a few counts. J is TRBJ2-2 and V is TRBV5-1; D not certain. CDR1 is SGHRS, CDR2 YFSETQ, per germline. Trimming pared 0 bases from V and 3 bases from J, leaving 9 bases between. CDR3 length equals 15 residues. CDR3 region: CASSLGQADTGELFF. The CDR3 nucleotides read TGCGCCAGCAGCTTGGGGCAGGCGGACACCGGGGAGCTGTTTTTT.

This clonotype was observed at least ten times. The CDR3 loop reads CASSLDATGVNEQYV. The CDR3 DNA reads as TGCGCCAGCAGCTTGGATGCGACAGGGGTGAACGAGCAGTACGTC. V gene TRBV5-1 combines with J gene TRBJ2-7; the match to TRBD1 covers 8 bases. With 0 bases clipped from V and 5 bases from J, the junction kept 7 bases outside the gene matches. CDR1 and CDR2 from the germline V gene are SGHRS and YFSETQ. The length of the CDR3 is 15 residues.

This clonotype was recorded at least ten times. The chain links TRBV7-8 to TRBJ2-1, with TRBD2 matching over 7 bases. The germline gives CDR1 SGHVS, CDR2 FQNEAQ. Trimming at V came to 4 bases and at J to 0 bases, leaving 3 bases not matched to a gene. The CDR3 spans 15 residues. The CDR3 region is CASSSASGSYNEQFF. Written as DNA, the CDR3 is TGTGCCAGCAGCTCAGCTAGCGGCTCCTACAATGAGCAGTTCTTC.

This clonotype has just a few counts. V and J are TRBV6-4 and TRBJ2-2; 7 bases align to TRBD1. CDR1 MRHNA and CDR2 SNTAGT come from the germline V gene. The CDR3 loop spans 17 amino acids. Unmatched junction bases numbered 9, after V lost 3 bases and J lost 2 bases. In DNA form, the CDR3 reads TGTGCCAGCAGTGATAACCTACGGGACAGTAACACCGGGGAGCTGTTTTTT. It specifies CASSDNLRDSNTGELFF.

This clonotype was counted a few times. The V and J genes are TRBV14 and TRBJ2-7, with TRBD2 matching over 7 bases. This CDR3 is built from 15 residues. Germline-derived CDR1 and CDR2 are SGHDN and FVKESK. V shed 4 bases, J shed 4 bases, and the junction held 10 bases outside the gene matches. The CDR3 sequence: CASSRNAGTTYEQYF. The DNA for the CDR3 is TGTGCCAGCAGCCGTAATGCCGGGACTACATACGAGCAGTACTTC.

The chain has TRBV19 and TRBJ2-7; D ambiguous. V lost 10 bases and J lost 5, with 24 bases in between. CDR3 length equals 15 residues. The germline CDR1 and CDR2 sequences are LNHDA and SQIVND (reference sequence). This CDR3 reads CANQHGRPLWNEQYV. CDR3 DNA: TGTGCCAACCAGCACGGACGACCCTTGTGGAACGAGCAGTACGTC.

This clonotype was recorded many times. J is TRBJ2-4 and V is TRBV12-5; D gene unclear. Trimming stripped 6 bases from V and 5 bases from J, with 5 bases between. In germline, CDR1 is LGHNT, CDR2 FRNRAP. CDR3 length: 11 residues. The CDR3 spells CASGLQNIQYF. As DNA, the CDR3 is TGTGCTAGTGGCTTACAAAACATTCAGTACTTC.

This clonotype appeared once. The CDR3 is CASREIGRTVGYF. The CDR3 DNA reads as TGTGCCAGTAGAGAAATCGGACGGACCGTTGGGTACTTC. The chain has TRBV6-1 and TRBJ2-4; D ambiguous. Trimming took 9 bases from V and 15 from J, leaving 24 bases between them. CDR3 length: 13 residues. CDR1 and CDR2 from the germline V gene are MNHNS and SASEGT.

This clonotype was detected only a few times. DNA for the CDR3: TGCGCCAGCGGTTATCTGGCTGAGCAGTTCTTC. Its protein product is CASGYLAEQFF. The rearrangement links TRBV4-1 to TRBJ2-1, with D uncertain. V shed 8 bases and J shed 9 bases, with 11 bases lying between them. Germline V gives CDR1 MGHRA, CDR2 YSYEKL. The CDR3 consists of 11 residues.

The chain combines TRBV20-1 with TRBJ2-4, with D uncertain. V shed 6 bases and J shed 0 bases, with 9 bases lying between them. There are 13 residues in the CDR3. Germline V gene lookup returns CDR1 DFQATT and CDR2 SNEGSKA (reference sequence). DNA of the CDR3: TGCAGTGCCGAGGTGGAAGCCAAAAACATTCAGTACTTC. Encoded protein: CSAEVEAKNIQYF.

The rearrangement links TRBV5-6 to TRBJ1-5; the D gene is possibly TRBD1 (6 bases). This CDR3 has 15 amino acids. The V end lost 4 bases, the J end lost 6 bases, and 17 bases lay between the germline ends. Looked up from germline, CDR1 is SGHDT and CDR2 is YYEEEE. The CDR3: CASSKTGLKSQPQHF. CDR3 in DNA: TGTGCCAGCAGCAAAACAGGGCTTAAGAGTCAGCCCCAGCATTTT.

J is TRBJ2-4 and V is TRBV12-3 or TRBV12-4; D is uncertain. The CDR3 runs to 11 residues. V was clipped by 3 bases and J by 9 bases, with 6 bases between them. The CDR3 sequence: CASSLKGIQYF. DNA for the CDR3: TGTGCCAGCAGTTTGAAAGGCATTCAGTACTTC.

This clonotype occurred a few times. The rearrangement joins TRBV4-1 to TRBJ1-4; 11 bases fit TRBD1. J lost 4 bases, V lost 1 base, and 8 bases had no gene match. Germline V gives CDR1 MGHRA, CDR2 YSYEKL. The CDR3 consists of 18 residues. The CDR3, as DNA: TGCGCCAGCAGCCAAGGGGCCGGGACAGGGGGACTTAATGAAAAACTGTTTTTT. This gives the protein CASSQGAGTGGLNEKLFF.